This T cell receptor (beta chain) is drawn from a study of cytomegalovirus exposure and HLA in healthy donors (dated by TCRdb to the late 2010s). A note on the overall study: According to an earlier analysis of 587 of the donors, about 180 million T cells yielded 117 million unique TCR beta sequences and roughly 280 Gb of sequence data. An early release covering 500 to 750 HLA-typed donors comprised approximately 300 gigabases of sequencing data and tens of millions of unique TCR sequences. Of the roughly 400 genotyped donors, 65% to 90% fell in the genetic ancestry cluster associated with self-reported Caucasian donors. The study aimed to test whether cataloging public T cell receptors could reveal signatures of past pathogen exposure. The study profiled the T cell repertoires of some 610 subjects by immunosequencing and related them to cytomegalovirus serostatus. Along with the roughly 610-subject first cohort, a separate validation cohort of approximately 110 different subjects was used. To predict cytomegalovirus infection status, the study brought together high-throughput TCR immunosequencing, statistical association of individual TCRs with disease status, and machine learning. A later analysis re-analyzed previously published TCR beta repertoires from 550 to 700 donors and added high-resolution HLA genotyping to study TCR occurrence patterns. Rather than drawing on any new phenotypic data, the later analysis identified candidate immune exposures from TCR beta sequences and the way those sequences occurred across donors. To decide whether each TCR beta V gene segment behaved as functional or pseudogenic, an earlier analysis of some 540 of the donors relied on high-throughput TCR beta sequencing. Donor age, sex, ethnicity and CMV serostatus were collected together with the repertoire data. A later genetic analysis used genome-wide SNP genotypes for about 55% of the 666 donors, treating that subset as a discovery cohort. All discovery cohort repertoires had been generated using a single sequencing platform. HLA typing covered class I and class II loci at four-digit resolution. Typing coverage varied by locus: about 629-640 donors for A, B, C, DRB1 and DQB1; about 520 for DQA1; nearly 610 for DPA1; roughly 470 for DPB1. Five DR-DQ haplotypes were treated as single units for association and clustering because of strong linkage in the cohort. Among some 400 genotyped donors of the cohort, an average of roughly 230,000 unique TCR beta nucleotide sequences was sequenced per donor, of which roughly 17% were non-productive.

This clone has just one count. The specificity of this receptor is unknown. Qualities for individual bases were not recorded, and no much larger clone is one base off. Trimming removed 3 bases from V and 4 bases from J, leaving 16 bases between the germline ends. The CDR3 starts with the cysteine, ends with the phenylalanine, and has 15 residues. The read is trimmed to its CDR3 DNA, 45 bases read in frame from base 1. CDR1 is given as SGDLS and CDR2 as YYNGEE, both from the germline V gene. Library preparation was by the immunoSEQ multiplex PCR assay. For the multiplex PCR, a mixture combining 60 forward primers for TCR Vbeta segments and 13 reverse primers for TCR Jbeta segments was used. Amplification of the CDR3 region of rearranged TCR beta genes was performed with a multiplex PCR assay on genomic DNA. Amplified TCR beta libraries were sequenced as 87-base-pair reads on the Illumina HiSeq System. The study's processing was this. A later analysis counted some 80 million unique TCR beta chains across the 600 to 850 repertoires, and 10 million to 12 million of these chains were shared by at least two donors. Raw reads were error-corrected and collapsed into unique sequences by a nearest-neighbor algorithm in which closely related sequences were merged to remove PCR and sequencing errors. Alignment of CDR3 sequences to IMGT reference sequences was used to assign V, D and J gene segments. For a sequence to be retained, at least a six-nucleotide match to both a V gene segment and a J gene segment was required. Rearrangements were called productive when the CDR3 lacked stop codons and stayed in frame with V and J; all others were non-productive. CDR3 was defined by IMGT convention, running from the second conserved V-encoded cysteine to the conserved J-encoded phenylalanine. The earlier analysis of 450 to 750 of the donors excluded any sequence lacking an unambiguous match to a single V gene segment. In an earlier analysis of roughly 600 of the donors, a V segment was called functional when productive rearrangements were above 56.7%, and segregating when the standard deviation between donors exceeded 5%. A statistical classification framework was built to diagnose cytomegalovirus status from the catalog of TCR beta chain sequences. V and J gene assignment, in a later analysis, came from comparing TCR nucleotide sequences with IMGT/GENE-DB human TR gene sequences. A later analysis assigned CDR3 sequences and most-parsimonious VDJ recombination scenarios with the TCRdist pipeline. In a later analysis, every TCR beta chain was defined by the combination of its CDR3 amino acid sequence and its V-gene family, and reads without a unique V-gene family were dropped. As a way to deal with suspected cross-contamination and a sequencing artifact, a later analysis dropped more than 500 nucleotide sequences that were highly shared and had low generation probability. In a later analysis, a clonal expansion index for each public chain was calculated from normalized within-repertoire ranks of inferred template counts. In a later analysis, generation probabilities were computed using a VDJ recombination model fitted to out-of-frame rearrangements, and the results were checked against IGoR. A later analysis scored TCR-TCR, TCR-HLA and TCR-CMV co-occurrence with hypergeometric tests, applying a repertoire-size bias correction to TCR pairs. In a later analysis, false discovery rates were estimated by permuting HLA or CMV assignments 20 times. A later analysis grouped co-occurring TCRs with DBSCAN, adding TCRdist sequence similarity when clustering within HLA-allele-positive subsets. Repertoires with fewer than 30,000 or more than 120,000 public chains, plus five repertoires with anomalous nucleotide sharing, were excluded from co-occurrence clustering. TCRdb limited this immuneACCESS table to in-frame rearrangements with V and J called. A share of clones is missing; checked studies link under half to unresolved V genes, and the rest is unexplained. That table supplies the V and J calls and clone size; D and trimming were determined from the DNA. The sample records 250,000 to 300,000 clones, 80% to 90% of which are singletons. Of the sample, about 2% falls within the top ten clones.

The cohort was made up of about 670 healthy bone marrow donors. All cohort members were sampled while nominally healthy, although unrecorded immune exposures were likely present. The donor tested CMV seropositive and was one of the 289 seropositive cohort members. A peripheral blood sample was collected from each donor, and TCR beta sequencing was performed on peripheral blood mononuclear cells. The Qiagen DNeasy Blood Extraction Kit was used to extract genomic DNA from the blood cell samples. Beyond this particular receptor, the publication reports: Presence/absence analyses assumed roughly uniform sequencing depth across donors, an assumption that may not hold. According to a later genetic analysis, donors in an Asian-associated ancestry cluster had fewer N-insertions in productive TCRs than the roughly 660-donor mean. In a later analysis, most CMV-associated TCR beta chains were found to appear HLA-restricted, with HLA associations seemingly driven largely by CMV exposure. The earlier analysis of 587 of the donors excluded fewer than 20 rarely observed V segments, including chromosome 9 orphons, because counts were too low. A further reported finding was that TCR beta sequences accurately predicted the HLA-A and HLA-B alleles for most subjects in the first cohort. According to the authors, the approach could potentially be generalized to other disease states and immunological phenotypes. Cytomegalovirus status was reported to be diagnosed by the classifier with high specificity and sensitivity in both the original and validation cohorts. Correlated functional status among segregating V segments might reflect linkage disequilibrium, but an unknown experimental factor could not be ruled out. The only immune exposure information available for the cohort was CMV serostatus. The study listed 164 TCR beta chains as associated with cytomegalovirus. Assigning TCR associations to individual alleles was difficult when HLA alleles, especially DR and DQ, strongly co-occurred. Some IMGT-functional V segments, including TRBV6-2 and TRBV6-3, could not be told apart with the 87-base-pair reads, so those segments were excluded. In a later analysis, about 17,000 TCR beta sequences were associated with specific HLA alleles at a false discovery rate of 0.05. Compared with equally common non-associated chains, HLA-associated TCR beta chains in a later analysis were more clonally expanded and had lower generation probabilities. Because HLA typing was missing for some donors at each locus, association tests included only the typed subset. While some public TCRs were present in many individuals, most TCR sequences turned up only very rarely across donors. According to a later analysis, parvovirus B19, influenza, CMV and Epstein-Barr virus appeared linked to several top co-occurrence clusters. The sequencing pipeline was judged likely to have produced a cluster of highly shared sequence variants as a technical artifact. According to a later analysis, TCR association rates differed among HLA loci, with DRB1 alleles showing the most associated TCRs and HLA-C alleles showing the fewest. This cohort had only TCR beta chains sequenced, and the lack of alpha or paired-chain data limited which features could be detected. In a later genetic analysis, a missense DCLRE1C variant was associated with V-gene and J-gene trimming of TCR beta chains, and the association was replicated in an independent cohort. Three of the identified cytomegalovirus-associated TCR beta chains were confirmed in vitro to be specific for cytomegalovirus antigens. In an earlier analysis of some 550 of the donors, most TCR beta V segments were observed in productive rearrangements about 90% or about 30% of the time, broadly matching IMGT annotations.

The chain was built from TRBV9 and TRBJ2-5; TRBD2 might be the D gene, on 5 matching bases. The sequence was collected from a woman in her thirties or forties in good health and CMV-seropositive. The sample taken for sequencing was PBMCs. The CDR3 is CASSEGPRGGETQYF. The nucleotide sequence is given as TGTGCCAGCAGCGAGGGCCCCCGGGGTGGAGAGACCCAGTACTTC.